The 25 T cell receptor beta chains listed next were all sequenced from one sample in a study of Graves' ophthalmopathy and Graves' hyperthyroidism. RNA transcripts were the source from which TCR beta CDR3 regions were amplified. Second-round multiplex PCR came after first-round RT-PCR with HTBI primers. TCRdb passed the multiplex PCR reads through MiXCR, listing each CDR3 protein once. The table has 650,000 to 800,000 distinct CDR3 sequences, just over 40% seen once. The specimen was peripheral blood. These receptors all come from an adult man with Graves' ophthalmopathy.

For this clonotype: This clone may be a read error of a much larger clone one base away. CDR3 loop: CASSKRSETPSEGNF. The CDR3 DNA is TGTGCCAGCAGCAAACGGTCCGAGACACCTTCGGAGGGGAACTTT. The chain links TRBV7-2 to TRBJ1-1; tentative D call: TRBD1 (5 bases). Germline CDR1 reads SGHTA; CDR2 reads FQGNSA. The CDR3 is 15 residues long.

On this clonotype: A much larger clonotype is one base distant, so this may be a read error. The V call is TRBV5-1, the J call TRBJ2-5; the D gene is possibly TRBD1 (5 bases). Germline V lookup: CDR1 SGHRS, CDR2 YFSETQ. This CDR3 contains 13 residues. CDR3 amino acids: CVSSLGQRETQYF. CDR3 in DNA: TGCGTCAGCAGCTTGGGGCAGAGAGAGACCCAGTACTTC. Based on the CDR3 plus reference TRBV5-1 and TRBJ2-5, the full variable domain is KAGVTQTPRYLIKTRGQQVTLSCSPISGHRSVSWYQQTPGQGLQFLFEYFSETQRNKGNFPGRFSGRQFSNSRSEMNVSTLELGDSALYLCVSSLGQRETQYFGPGTRLLVL.

This chain joins TRBV9 and TRBJ1-1, with 11 nucleotides matching TRBD1. Germline V CDR1 and CDR2: SGDLS, YYNGEE. The CDR3 totals 17 residues. Trimming took 4 bases from V and 7 from J; bases not matched to a gene: 15. The CDR3 reads CASSPTSWGQGGGEAFF. The DNA for the CDR3 is TGTGCCAGCAGCCCCACCTCATGGGGACAGGGGGGAGGTGAAGCTTTCTTT.

This clonotype was seen at least ten times. The rearrangement joins TRBV12-3 or TRBV12-4 to TRBJ1-1, with unresolved D. V lost 7 bases, J lost 0 bases, and 9 bases lay in between. The CDR3 length is 13 residues. Written as DNA, the CDR3 is TGTGCCAGCAATCCGGTCATGAACACTGAAGCTTTCTTT. Its translation: CASNPVMNTEAFF.

This chain joins TRBV10-3 and TRBJ1-5; 7 bases align to TRBD1. The CDR3 has 14 residues. With 4 bases clipped from V and 10 bases from J, the junction kept 10 bases outside the gene matches. CDR1 and CDR2 from the germline V gene are ENHRY and SYGVKD. The CDR3 DNA is TGTGCCATCAGTGTCGGAACAGGGGAGAGCCCCCAGCATTTT. Translating it yields CAISVGTGESPQHF.

This clonotype showed up just once. CDR3 sequence (DNA): TGTGCCAGCAGGTCCGGGACTAACGTCCTGACTTTC. Protein: CASRSGTNVLTF. The genes are TRBV7-2 and TRBJ2-6; a possible D gene is TRBD2 (6 bases). Trimming removed 6 bases from V and 10 bases from J, with 10 bases in between. This CDR3 is 12 amino acids long. Germline-derived CDR1 and CDR2 are SGHTA and FQGNSA.

This clonotype was seen a handful of times. The V and J genes are TRBV7-2 and TRBJ2-7; 9 nucleotides agree with TRBD2. V lost 3 bases, J lost 4 bases, and 7 bases stayed unmatched. CDR3 length: 15 residues. Germline V gives CDR1 SGHTA, CDR2 FQGNSA. The CDR3 loop reads CASSFSGGVPYEQYF. The CDR3 DNA sequence: TGTGCCAGCAGCTTTAGCGGGGGTGTCCCTTACGAGCAGTACTTC.

Ten or more counts support this clonotype. Written as DNA, the CDR3 is TGCGCCAGCAGCTCCGCGACAGGGGATAATGGCTACACCTTC. Its translation: CASSSATGDNGYTF. V usage is TRBV5-1 and J usage is TRBJ1-2, with 8 bases identical to TRBD1. The V gene end was trimmed by 3 bases and the J gene end by 6 bases; junction bases not matched to a gene: 7. Germline lookup yields CDR1 SGHRS and CDR2 YFSETQ. The CDR3 consists of 14 residues.

The V gene is TRBV6-5, the J gene TRBJ1-1; D is uncertain. V was trimmed by 3 bases and J by 7 bases, leaving 6 bases between them. The CDR3 sequence is 11 residues long. CDR1 is MNHEY, CDR2 SVGAGI, per germline. CDR3: CASSYGSEAFF. The CDR3, as DNA: TGTGCCAGCAGTTATGGGAGTGAAGCTTTCTTT.

This clonotype has ten or more counts. The V gene is TRBV9, the J gene TRBJ2-7; D is perhaps TRBD1 or TRBD2 (5 bases each). V gave up 3 bases and J gave up 3 bases, with 16 bases separating them. The germline V gene has CDR1 SGDLS and CDR2 YYNGEE. The CDR3 sequence is 15 residues long. CDR3: CASSAGGGPFYEQYF. The CDR3 DNA sequence: TGTGCCAGCAGCGCCGGTGGGGGACCCTTCTACGAGCAGTACTTC.

The table lists this clonotype with many counts. The chain combines TRBV19 with TRBJ1-6; 9 nucleotides line up with TRBD1. J was trimmed by 9 bases and V by 4 bases; bases with no gene match: 7. In germline, CDR1 is LNHDA, CDR2 SQIVND (reference sequence). CDR3 length equals 15 residues. CDR3: CASSSRRTGVSPLHF. DNA of the CDR3: TGTGCCAGTAGTAGCCGTCGGACAGGGGTTTCACCCCTCCACTTT.

The sample holds many counts of this clonotype. CDR3 in DNA: TGTGCCAGCAGCGTGACTAGCGGGAGCTGGGAGACCCAGTACTTC. It translates to CASSVTSGSWETQYF. J is TRBJ2-5 and V is TRBV9, with TRBD2 matching over 12 bases. The CDR3 runs 15 residues. From germline, CDR1 is SGDLS and CDR2 YYNGEE. The J segment lost 5 bases and the V segment lost 2 bases, leaving 4 bases of the junction unmatched.

The sample holds many counts of this clonotype. J is TRBJ1-1 and V is TRBV20-1; a possible D gene is TRBD1 (5 bases). This CDR3 is built from 13 residues. V was pared by 4 bases and J by 5 bases, with 14 bases between. Germline V CDR1 and CDR2: DFQATT, SNEGSKA (reference sequence). CDR3 amino acids: CSANGQGNTEAFF. The CDR3 nucleotides read TGCAGTGCTAATGGGCAGGGTAATACTGAAGCTTTCTTT.

As to this clonotype: A much larger clone lies a single base off, so this may be a read error. This chain uses TRBV7-9 with TRBJ1-1; the D gene is possibly TRBD1 (6 bases). This CDR3 spans 12 amino acids. V lost 5 bases, J lost 7 bases, and 11 bases lay in between. Germline V gene data show CDR1 as SEHNR and CDR2 as FQNEAQ (reference sequence). CDR3 bases: TGTGCCAGCAGCCCACAGGGAAATGAAGCTTTCTTT. It codes for CASSPQGNEAFF.

There are many counts of this clonotype. The chain combines TRBV11-3 with TRBJ2-5; no clear D. The CDR3 contains 13 residues. Trimming stripped 5 bases from V and 5 bases from J, with 12 bases between. The germline V gene encodes CDR1 SGHNT and CDR2 YENEEA. The CDR3: CASSPRGRETQYF. The CDR3 nucleotides read TGTGCCAGCAGCCCCAGAGGCCGGGAGACCCAGTACTTC. Variable domain in full (rest from reference TRBV11-3 and TRBJ2-5): EAGVVQSPRYKIIEKKQPVAFWCNPISGHNTLYWYLQNLGQGPELLIRYENEEAVDDSQLPKDRFSAERLKGVDSTLKIQPAELGDSAVYLCASSPRGRETQYFGPGTRLLVL.

The table lists this clonotype with many counts. The chain uses TRBV2 and TRBJ1-3; 9 nucleotides line up with TRBD1. Per the germline V gene, CDR1 is SNHLY and CDR2 is FYNNEI. This CDR3 has 16 amino acids. J lost 3 bases, V lost 9 bases, and 12 bases had no gene match. The CDR3 coding sequence is TGTGCCAGTACGCCGGGACAGGGTCTGGGTGGAAACACCATATATTTT. It is translated as CASTPGQGLGGNTIYF.

This clonotype was recorded at least ten times. This sequence joins TRBV25-1 and TRBJ2-2; a weak D match, TRBD1 (6 bases). The CDR3 length is 14 residues. Germline CDR1 and CDR2: MGHDK and SYGVNS. V was cut by 6 bases and J by 2 bases, with 10 bases left in between. In nucleotides, the CDR3 is TGTGCCAGCAGCCAGGACAGTAACACCGGGGAGCTGTTTTTT. Translation gives CASSQDSNTGELFF.

The chain employs TRBV15 and TRBJ2-3; D is possibly TRBD1 (6 bases). Germline CDR1 LNHNV, CDR2 YYDKDF (reference sequence). This CDR3 is built from 17 residues. Trimming removed 1 base from V and 4 bases from J, with 18 bases in between. The CDR3 nucleotides read TGTGCCACCAGCAGAGGAAGGACAGCACTCTTCTCAGATACGCAGTATTTT. Translated: CATSRGRTALFSDTQYF.

Points on this clonotype: A much more abundant neighbour one base away suggests this may be a read error. The chain recombines TRBV5-1 with TRBJ1-4, with D unclear. This CDR3 has 15 amino acids. From germline, CDR1 is SGHRS and CDR2 YFSETQ. Deletions cut 4 bases from V and 8 bases from J, with 18 bases between. In DNA, the CDR3 is TGCGCCAGCAGCGTGGACCCGGAGAGAAACGAAAAACTGTTTTTT. It yields the protein CASSVDPERNEKLFF.

Ten or more counts support this clonotype. The rearrangement joins TRBV29-1 to TRBJ2-2; tentatively, D is TRBD2 (5 bases). Per the germline V gene, CDR1 is SQVTM and CDR2 is ANQGSEA. This CDR3 has 12 amino acids. V shed 8 bases and J shed 3 bases, with 10 bases lying between them. The CDR3 DNA reads as TGCAGCTCTGGACTGCACACCGGGGAGCTGTTTTTT. This translates into CSSGLHTGELFF.

The chain combines TRBV6-1 with TRBJ2-7; 9 positions match TRBD1. With 6 bases clipped from V and 0 bases from J, the junction kept 3 bases outside the gene matches. The CDR3 is 14 residues long. Germline V gene sequence: CDR1 MNHNS, CDR2 SASEGT. The DNA for the CDR3 is TGTGCCAGCAGGATGACAGGGGGCTCCTACGAGCAGTACTTC. Protein: CASRMTGGSYEQYF.

This clonotype came up many times. The rearrangement uses TRBV19 and TRBJ2-7; 10 bases line up with TRBD2. This CDR3 has 16 residues. The trim removed 5 bases at V and 5 bases at J, leaving 12 bases unmatched. Germline CDR1 is LNHDA and CDR2 is SQIVND (reference sequence). CDR3 coding DNA: TGTGCCAGTAGTCCCCCAGCGGGAGGGCCTCGAAACGAGCAGTACTTC. Translation gives CASSPPAGGPRNEQYF.

This clonotype was seen repeatedly, ten times or more. This chain links TRBV5-6 with TRBJ1-5; 7 bases are a match to TRBD1. The germline V gene has CDR1 SGHDT and CDR2 YYEEEE. Trimming removed 4 bases from V and 4 bases from J; junction bases left unmatched: 8. The CDR3 loop spans 15 amino acids. The CDR3 protein is CASSHRQGRNQPQHF. CDR3 coding DNA: TGTGCCAGCAGCCACAGACAGGGTCGAAATCAGCCCCAGCATTTT.

This clonotype was seen a handful of times. This sequence joins TRBV5-8 and TRBJ1-2, with TRBD1 as a possible D gene (5 bases). Trimming left V 2 bases short and J 8 bases short, with 13 bases between. CDR1 and CDR2 from the germline V gene are SGHTS and YDEGEE. The CDR3 is 13 residues long. The CDR3 sequence is CASSFFQGEGYTF. CDR3 sequence (DNA): TGTGCCAGCAGCTTTTTCCAGGGTGAGGGCTACACCTTC.

This clonotype was seen more than once but under ten times. V gene TRBV4-3 combines with J gene TRBJ1-2; 12 positions match TRBD1. Germline V gene lookup returns CDR1 LGHNA and CDR2 YSLEER. V shed 1 base, J shed 6 bases, and the junction held 6 bases outside the gene matches. There are 16 residues in the CDR3. In DNA form, the CDR3 reads TGCGCCAGCAGCCAAGTGGGGACAGGGGGCGCGGATGGCTACACCTTC. It yields the protein CASSQVGTGGADGYTF.